The 23 T cell receptor beta chains presented below share a single source sample, sequenced in a study of blood T cell repertoires in COVID-19. Data came from immunoSEQ multiplex PCR; TCRdb stores just in-frame clones and leaves some out. This table holds approximately 200,000 clones, about 91% found once. Sequenced sample: PBMCs or T cells enriched from blood (not recorded which). The receptors originated from a middle-aged woman with acute COVID-19.

The chain employs TRBV5-1 and TRBJ2-1; TRBD1 agrees at 12 bases. The CDR3 is 14 residues long. The V gene's germline CDR1 is SGHRS and CDR2 YFSETQ. Trimming took 3 bases from V and 7 from J; bases not matched to a gene: 2. CDR3 nucleotides: TGCGCCAGCAGCTCGGGACAGGGGGCGAATGAGCAGTTCTTC. Translation gives CASSSGQGANEQFF.

The chain joins TRBV11-3 to TRBJ2-1, with 11 bases matching TRBD2. Germline values: CDR1 SGHNT, CDR2 YENEEA. V was pared by 0 bases and J by 2 bases, with 12 bases of the junction left unmatched. The length of the CDR3 is 20 residues. CDR3 DNA: TGTGCCAGCAGCTTAGATACTGGGTGGGCTAGCGGGGGGACCTACAATGAGCAGTTCTTC. This codes for CASSLDTGWASGGTYNEQFF.

The rearrangement uses TRBV2 and TRBJ2-5, with TRBD2 matching 13 bases. The V segment lost 4 bases and the J segment 5 bases; nucleotides outside the gene matches: 4. CDR1 SNHLY and CDR2 FYNNEI come from the germline V gene. This CDR3 contains 15 residues. The CDR3 loop reads CASSGGTSGIETQYF. In DNA, the CDR3 is TGTGCCAGCAGTGGAGGGACTAGCGGGATTGAGACCCAGTACTTC.

The J gene is TRBJ1-1, the V gene TRBV28; tentatively, D is TRBD1 (5 bases). The CDR3 loop spans 15 amino acids. The V gene lost 7 bases and the J gene lost 6 bases, with 21 bases spanning the gap. Germline V gene lookup returns CDR1 MDHEN and CDR2 SYDVKM. CDR3 DNA: TGTGCCAGCATAGGCCAGCGGGCAGGGTCGCCTGAAGCTTTCTTT. Translation: CASIGQRAGSPEAFF.

J is TRBJ2-7 and V is TRBV10-1; D possibly corresponds to TRBD2 (7 bases). This CDR3 is built from 15 residues. CDR1 is WNHNN, CDR2 SYGVQD, per germline (reference sequence). Trimming cost V 2 bases and J 5 bases, with 16 bases left between them. The CDR3: CASSEGRGSRDEQYF. The CDR3 region has the DNA TGCGCCAGCAGTGAGGGGAGGGGGAGTCGCGACGAGCAGTACTTC.

This chain joins TRBV3-1 (or the pseudogene TRBV3-2) and TRBJ1-6; no reliable D call. CDR1 LGHDT and CDR2 YNNKEL come from the germline V gene (reference sequence). V gave up 0 bases and J gave up 5 bases, with 17 bases separating them. CDR3 length: 18 residues. The CDR3 protein is CASSQERSLTEHNSPLHF. The DNA for the CDR3 is TGTGCCAGCAGCCAAGAGCGTAGCTTGACCGAACATAATTCACCCCTCCACTTT.

The V gene is TRBV14, the J gene TRBJ2-1; TRBD2 agrees at 11 bases. Germline lookup yields CDR1 SGHDN and CDR2 FVKESK. Trimming cost V 2 bases and J 7 bases; bases outside gene matches: 4. This CDR3 is built from 15 residues. CDR3 in DNA: TGTGCCAGCAGCCAATGGGGACTAGCGGAAAATGAGCAGTTCTTC. The encoded protein is CASSQWGLAENEQFF.

The rearrangement joins TRBV9 to TRBJ1-6; 11 positions agree with TRBD1. With V trimmed by 4 bases and J by 12 bases, 6 bases remained unmatched. Per the germline V gene, CDR1 is SGDLS and CDR2 is YYNGEE. The CDR3 extends over 14 amino acids. CDR3 bases: TGTGCCAGCAGCCCCGGGACAGGGGGAGAACCCCTCCACTTT. This translates into CASSPGTGGEPLHF.

J is TRBJ2-1 and V is TRBV5-5; D remains unclear. The CDR3 sequence is 12 residues long. CDR1 and CDR2 (germline): SGHKS, YYEKEE (reference sequence). The V and J ends lost 1 base and 5 bases respectively, with 4 bases between them. CDR3 sequence reads: CASSLSNNEQFF. The CDR3 coding sequence is TGTGCCAGCAGCTTGTCAAACAATGAGCAGTTCTTC.

The CDR3 nucleotides are TGTGCCAGCGGGCTCAGCGGGGGGGCGTACGAGCAGTACTTC. This translates into CASGLSGGAYEQYF. The rearrangement links TRBV5-5 to TRBJ2-7; TRBD2 matches at 10 bases. In germline, CDR1 is SGHKS, CDR2 YYEKEE (reference sequence). This CDR3 is 14 amino acids long. V dropped 7 bases and J dropped 4; count of bases not matched to a gene: 8.

V is TRBV24-1 and J is TRBJ1-2; weak D call: TRBD1 (6 bases). Germline V gene lookup returns CDR1 KGHDR and CDR2 SFDVKD. Trimming took 4 bases from V and 8 from J, leaving 19 bases between them. This CDR3 comprises 15 residues. CDR3 region: CATSERVGQLRGYTF. For the CDR3, the DNA is TGTGCCACCAGTGAGCGCGTCGGACAGCTTAGGGGCTACACCTTC.

The chain uses TRBV7-3 and TRBJ2-7, with TRBD2 identical over 9 bases. Germline V gene sequence: CDR1 SGHTA, CDR2 FQGTGA. CDR3 length: 15 amino acids. Trimming cost V 1 base and J 5 bases; bases outside gene matches: 6. The DNA for the CDR3 is TGTGCCAGCAGCTTAAAGGCGGGAGGGCCGCACGAGCAGTACTTC. Protein: CASSLKAGGPHEQYF.

The rearrangement links TRBV28 to TRBJ1-4, with no clear D. The length of the CDR3 is 14 residues. V dropped 8 bases and J dropped 4 bases, with 14 bases sitting between them. The germline CDR1 and CDR2 sequences are MDHEN and SYDVKM. The CDR3 region is CASSWGENNEKLFF. Written as DNA, the CDR3 is TGTGCCAGCTCCTGGGGAGAGAATAATGAAAAACTGTTTTTT.

The chain joins TRBV7-8 to TRBJ2-1; TRBD2 matches at 9 bases. Trimming removed 4 bases from V and 8 bases from J; junction bases left unmatched: 9. Germline values: CDR1 SGHVS, CDR2 FQNEAQ. The CDR3 is 15 amino acids. In nucleotides, the CDR3 is TGTGCCAGCAGCTACGAACTAGCGGGTCGCGATGAGCAGTTCTTC. This sequence encodes CASSYELAGRDEQFF.

The chain employs TRBV7-8 and TRBJ2-1, with 11 bases identical to TRBD2. CDR3 length equals 16 residues. The trim removed 5 bases at V and 5 bases at J, leaving 8 bases unmatched. CDR1 SGHVS and CDR2 FQNEAQ come from the germline V gene. The DNA for the CDR3 is TGTGCCAGCAGCGTGGTGGGGACTAGCGGAAACAATGAGCAGTTCTTC. This translates into CASSVVGTSGNNEQFF. Complete variable domain (other parts from reference TRBV7-8 and TRBJ2-1): GAGVSQSPRYKVAKRGQDVALRCDPISGHVSLFWYQQALGQGPEFLTYFQNEAQLDKSGLPSDRFFAERPEGSVSTLKIQRTQQEDSAVYLCASSVVGTSGNNEQFFGPGTRLTVL.

The chain recombines TRBV19 with TRBJ1-1; no firm D call. Germline-derived CDR1 and CDR2 are LNHDA and SQIVND (reference sequence). The V gene lost 0 bases and the J gene lost 0 bases, with 11 bases spanning the gap. CDR3 length: 16 residues. In DNA, the CDR3 is TGTGCCAGTAGTATAGACCCGACACGTTTGAACACTGAAGCTTTCTTT. It codes for CASSIDPTRLNTEAFF.

The J gene is TRBJ2-1, the V gene TRBV12-5; 8 positions agree with TRBD2. This CDR3 has 15 residues. V was clipped by 0 bases and J by 4 bases; unmatched bases: 2. Germline CDR1 is LGHNT and CDR2 is FRNRAP. The CDR3 nucleotides read TGTGCTAGTGGTTTGGTACCGGGAGGGTACAATGAGCAGTTCTTC. This codes for CASGLVPGGYNEQFF.

Only one count was recorded for this clone. This chain links TRBV29-1 with TRBJ1-1; D is uncertain. Germline-derived CDR1 and CDR2 are SQVTM and ANQGSEA. The CDR3 has 13 residues. Deletions cut 7 bases from V and 2 bases from J, with 14 bases between. CDR3 nucleotide sequence: TGCAGCGCCTGCAGTGGCGGAAACACTGAAGCTTTCTTT. Encoded protein: CSACSGGNTEAFF.

The chain combines TRBV10-2 with TRBJ1-2; D perhaps matches TRBD1 (6 bases). The CDR3 totals 14 residues. The germline gives CDR1 WSHSY, CDR2 SAAADI. Deletions cut 3 bases from V and 4 bases from J, with 12 bases between. The CDR3 DNA reads as TGCGCCAGCAGTGACCCCAGGGGCTCCTATGGCTACACCTTC. Its protein is CASSDPRGSYGYTF.

V is TRBV28 and J is TRBJ2-3; D uncertain. Germline V lookup: CDR1 MDHEN, CDR2 SYDVKM. The CDR3 has 13 residues. V lost 2 bases and J lost 8, with 11 bases in between. CDR3 sequence (DNA): TGTGCCAGCAGTTTAACACTTTCGGGTACGCAGTATTTT. The encoded protein is CASSLTLSGTQYF.

This clone was observed a handful of times. The chain recombines TRBV6-1 with TRBJ2-3, with D tentatively TRBD2 (7 bases). The CDR3 extends over 16 amino acids. CDR1 MNHNS and CDR2 SASEGT come from the germline V gene. Trimming removed 4 bases from V and 0 bases from J, with 14 bases in between. CDR3 nucleotides: TGTGCCAGCAGTGCTGGGGGGCGGGAGAGCACAGATACGCAGTATTTT. It codes for CASSAGGRESTDTQYF.

The chain joins TRBV2 to TRBJ2-2; maybe TRBD1 (5 bases). CDR1 is SNHLY and CDR2 is FYNNEI in the germline V gene. The CDR3 runs 14 residues. Trimming took off 6 bases at V and 1 base at J, with 9 bases between the two ends. CDR3 sequence reads: CASRKTVNTGELFF. The DNA for the CDR3 is TGTGCCAGCAGAAAGACAGTGAACACCGGGGAGCTGTTTTTT.

J is TRBJ2-4 and V is TRBV11-1; 8 bases align to TRBD1. This CDR3 is built from 16 residues. The germline V gene has CDR1 SGHAT and CDR2 FQDESV (reference sequence). V dropped 4 bases and J dropped 2; count of bases not matched to a gene: 7. CDR3 amino acids: CASSSGQGRTKNIQYF. Written as DNA, the CDR3 is TGTGCCAGCAGCTCTGGACAGGGCAGAACCAAAAACATTCAGTACTTC.